The present entry profiles one TCR beta chain with its context. Being one base from a much bigger clone, this may be a read error. Ranging in age from roughly 6 to 90, the donors were healthy Caucasian individuals from Russia. Germline V lookup: CDR1 SGHTA, CDR2 FQGNSA. Trimming stripped 5 bases from V and 1 base from J, with 12 bases between. The CDR3 runs to 15 residues. These data belong to a study of blood T cells in healthy people across ages. Overall study context: Template switching retrieved approximately one barcoded beta molecule for each two T cells.

It was with a sample-barcoded 5' primer and a J-beta primer mix that a second PCR of roughly 7 to 12 cycles was run. Carrying 12 random nucleotides, a template-switch adaptor labeled each individual cDNA molecule. The study obtained at least 2.5 million CDR3-containing paired-end reads from every sample. TCRdb itself ran the 5' RACE reads through MiXCR, one entry per CDR3 protein. This sample has hundreds of thousands of distinct CDR3 sequences, with approximately 39% found just once. The TCR comes from a woman in her fifties or sixties in good health. Material for sequencing was blood. This chain uses TRBV7-2 with TRBJ2-4, with D possibly matching TRBD2 (6 bases). CDR3 bases: TGTGCCAGCAGCCTCCCCGCGGGGGCCAAAAACATTCAGTACTTC. As protein: CASSLPAGAKNIQYF.